One sample yielded the 29 T cell receptor beta chains listed below, sequenced in a study of CD8 T cells in Susac syndrome. Random hexamers served to reverse transcribe about 0.5 to 1 ug RNA. In TCRdb, the immunoSEQ multiplex PCR reads were re-called with MiXCR into one record per CDR3 protein. The table records 250,000 to 300,000 distinct CDR3 sequences, roughly 81% of them present only once. Sequenced: CD8+ T cells from PBMCs. The origin of the receptors is a human donor with multiple sclerosis.

The chain combines TRBV5-1 with TRBJ2-2; D perhaps matches TRBD1 (6 bases). CDR1 is SGHRS, CDR2 YFSETQ, per germline. The CDR3 spans 15 residues. V was pared by 1 base and J by 5 bases, with 12 bases between. The CDR3 loop is CASSLTPRGTGELFF. CDR3 nucleotide sequence: TGCGCCAGCAGCTTGACTCCTAGGGGGACCGGGGAGCTGTTTTTT. The full variable domain, completed using reference TRBV5-1 and TRBJ2-2, is KAGVTQTPRYLIKTRGQQVTLSCSPISGHRSVSWYQQTPGQGLQFLFEYFSETQRNKGNFPGRFSGRQFSNSRSEMNVSTLELGDSALYLCASSLTPRGTGELFFGEGSRLTVL.

The chain couples TRBV28 to TRBJ2-7; D may be TRBD1 (6 bases). This CDR3 contains 14 residues. Deletions cut 7 bases from V and 5 bases from J, with 18 bases between. Germline V gives CDR1 MDHEN, CDR2 SYDVKM. CDR3 bases: TGTGCCAGCAAGCCCCCTGCGACAGGCCACGAGCAGTACTTC. Translated, it gives CASKPPATGHEQYF.

This clonotype showed up just once. The J gene is TRBJ2-3, the V gene TRBV13; 10 positions match TRBD2. Germline V gives CDR1 PRHDT, CDR2 FYEKMQ (reference sequence). V shed 6 bases, J shed 0 bases, and the junction held 6 bases outside the gene matches. This CDR3 spans 16 amino acids. CDR3 coding DNA: TGTGCCAGCAGTTGCGAGCGGGAGGGTAGCACAGATACGCAGTATTTT. Protein sequence: CASSCEREGSTDTQYF. The full variable domain, rest sourced from reference TRBV13 and TRBJ2-3, is AAGVIQSPRHLIKEKRETATLKCYPIPRHDTVYWYQQGPGQDPQFLISFYEKMQSDKGSIPDRFSAQQFSDYHSELNMSSLELGDSALYFCASSCEREGSTDTQYFGPGTRLTVL.

The chain recombines TRBV27 with TRBJ2-2; TRBD2 aligns across 7 bases. Germline assignment: CDR1 MNHEY and CDR2 SMNVEV (reference sequence). The CDR3 has 16 residues. The trim removed 5 bases at V and 2 bases at J, leaving 8 bases unmatched. The CDR3 sequence: CASSPSSGLNTGELFF. CDR3 sequence (DNA): TGTGCCAGCAGTCCGTCTAGCGGCCTTAACACCGGGGAGCTGTTTTTT.

The J gene is TRBJ2-1, the V gene TRBV12-3 or TRBV12-4, with D unresolved. Deletions cut 5 bases from V and 6 bases from J, with 14 bases between. This CDR3 comprises 14 residues. CDR3 coding DNA: TGTGCCAGCAGTATTGGAGTTGGCGGCAATGAGCAGTTCTTC. Protein: CASSIGVGGNEQFF.

This clonotype was counted only a few times. The chain employs TRBV18 and TRBJ2-7; 11 bases line up with TRBD2. Germline V gene data show CDR1 as KGHSH and CDR2 as LQKENI. V gave up 1 base and J gave up 3 bases; unmatched junction bases: 2. The CDR3 runs 15 residues. The CDR3 sequence: CASSPLAGGLYEQYF. For the CDR3, the DNA is TGTGCCAGCTCACCACTAGCGGGAGGGCTCTACGAGCAGTACTTC.

This chain connects TRBV27 to TRBJ1-5, with D perhaps matching TRBD1 (5 bases). CDR1 MNHEY and CDR2 SMNVEV come from the germline V gene (reference sequence). The CDR3 has 15 residues. V lost 0 bases and J lost 4, with 10 bases in between. In DNA form, the CDR3 reads TGTGCCAGCAGTTTATCGGAGGGGAGGAATCAGCCCCAGCATTTT. Its protein product is CASSLSEGRNQPQHF.

The rearrangement links TRBV19 to TRBJ2-1; D gene ambiguous. Trimming removed 1 base from V and 7 bases from J, with 17 bases in between. Germline lookup yields CDR1 LNHDA and CDR2 SQIVND (reference sequence). The CDR3 is 16 amino acids. For the CDR3, the DNA is TGTGCCAGTAGTATAGCCCAGCCAAGGGCGGTAAATGAGCAGTTCTTC. Protein: CASSIAQPRAVNEQFF.

J is TRBJ2-1 and V is TRBV9; D remains unclear. Trimming left V 0 bases short and J 4 bases short, with 8 bases between. The CDR3 has 14 amino acids. Germline V gives CDR1 SGDLS, CDR2 YYNGEE. This CDR3 reads CASSVGGQYNEQFF. The CDR3 DNA sequence: TGTGCCAGCAGCGTAGGAGGCCAGTACAATGAGCAGTTCTTC.

The genes are TRBV5-6 and TRBJ1-2; 7 nucleotides align to TRBD1. The CDR3 covers 13 residues. J lost 14 bases, V lost 5 bases, and 15 bases had no gene match. Germline V lookup: CDR1 SGHDT, CDR2 YYEEEE. The CDR3 DNA follows: TGTGCCAGCAGTAGGGCGGACAGGTCATTGGATACCTTC. Translating gives CASSRADRSLDTF.

The chain is built from TRBV20-1 and TRBJ2-1; D ambiguous. Per germline, CDR1 DFQATT and CDR2 SNEGSKA (reference sequence). This CDR3 contains 13 residues. The V gene lost 5 bases and the J gene lost 7 bases, with 15 bases spanning the gap. CDR3 bases: TGCAGTGCTTTCCTACTGCCCTGGAATGAGCAGTTCTTC. Its translation is CSAFLLPWNEQFF.

V and J are TRBV24-1 and TRBJ2-7; D is uncertain. This CDR3 is 13 amino acids long. The germline gives CDR1 KGHDR, CDR2 SFDVKD. Trimming left V 1 base short and J 4 bases short, with 7 bases between. The CDR3 DNA follows: TGTGCCACCAGTGATTTATGGGGTTACGAGCAGTACTTC. Protein product: CATSDLWGYEQYF.

The CDR3 coding sequence is TGTGCCAGCAAGGGGGTACAGGGGTTGAACACTGAAGCTTTCTTT. This translates into CASKGVQGLNTEAFF. This chain connects TRBV6-1 to TRBJ1-1, with 7 bases lining up with TRBD1. V was clipped by 7 bases and J by 0 bases; unmatched bases: 8. Germline CDR1 MNHNS, CDR2 SASEGT. The CDR3 has 15 residues.

This rearrangement joins TRBV4-1 to TRBJ1-1, with TRBD1 matching over 7 bases. There are 15 residues in the CDR3. J lost 2 bases, V lost 4 bases, and 7 bases had no gene match. CDR1 MGHRA and CDR2 YSYEKL come from the germline V gene. The CDR3 loop reads CASSPEGQKNTEAFF. CDR3 DNA: TGCGCCAGCAGCCCAGAGGGACAGAAAAACACTGAAGCTTTCTTT.

V gene TRBV6-1 combines with J gene TRBJ2-5; tentatively, D is TRBD1 (6 bases). The V gene lost 1 base and the J gene lost 1 base, with 16 bases spanning the gap. CDR3 size: 17 residues. CDR1 is MNHNS, CDR2 SASEGT, per germline. CDR3 region: CASSEGLLGGFQETQYF. CDR3 coding DNA: TGTGCCAGCAGTGAAGGCCTCTTAGGGGGATTCCAAGAGACCCAGTACTTC.

The gene calls are TRBV2 and TRBJ2-7, with TRBD1 matching over 9 bases. V was clipped by 7 bases and J by 4 bases; unmatched bases: 2. Germline loops: CDR1 SNHLY, CDR2 FYNNEI. CDR3 size: 12 residues. CDR3 nucleotides: TGTGCCAGCATGGGACAGGGTTACGAGCAGTACTTC. Protein: CASMGQGYEQYF.

The chain combines TRBV5-1 with TRBJ2-7; tentative D call: TRBD1 (6 bases). CDR1 is SGHRS, CDR2 YFSETQ, per germline. The V end was cut by 0 bases, the J end by 0 bases, with 10 bases between. The CDR3 is 15 amino acids. This CDR3 reads CASSLGTASSYEQYF. The CDR3 bases are TGCGCCAGCAGCTTGGGGACAGCGAGCTCCTACGAGCAGTACTTC.

V and J are TRBV9 and TRBJ2-6; the D gene is possibly TRBD2 (6 bases). The V gene lost 6 bases and the J gene lost 4 bases, with 8 bases spanning the gap. Germline values: CDR1 SGDLS, CDR2 YYNGEE. This CDR3 has 13 residues. CDR3 residues: CASTRGGANVLTF. Here the CDR3 DNA reads TGTGCCAGCACGCGGGGCGGGGCCAACGTCCTGACTTTC.

J is TRBJ1-4 and V is TRBV12-3 or TRBV12-4; TRBD1 might be the D (6 bases). CDR3 length: 14 amino acids. V was clipped by 3 bases and J by 8 bases, with 13 bases between them. CDR3 region: CASSLSQGREKLFF. CDR3 sequence (DNA): TGTGCCAGCAGTTTGTCGCAGGGGAGAGAAAAACTGTTTTTT.

The chain uses TRBV10-3 and TRBJ2-5; perhaps TRBD1 as D (6 bases). Germline loops: CDR1 ENHRY, CDR2 SYGVKD. Trimming stripped 3 bases from V and 5 bases from J, with 16 bases between. The length of the CDR3 is 15 residues. The CDR3 reads CAISDPPARGETQYF. The CDR3, as DNA: TGTGCCATCAGTGACCCGCCAGCAAGGGGGGAGACCCAGTACTTC.

This chain connects TRBV21-1 to TRBJ2-1; the table's D call of TRBD2 was not tested on the DNA. TRBV21-1 is annotated as a pseudogene. The CDR3 covers 17 residues. CDR3 loop: CASSKGEDSGSYNEQFF. The DNA for the CDR3 is TGTGCCAGCAGCAAAGGCGAGGATAGCGGCTCCTACAATGAGCAGTTCTTC.

The V call is TRBV28, the J call TRBJ2-2, with D maybe TRBD2 (5 bases). This CDR3 is 17 amino acids long. Trimming removed 8 bases from V and 2 bases from J, with 21 bases in between. Germline CDR1 reads MDHEN; CDR2 reads SYDVKM. CDR3 sequence reads: CASEKAEGMYNTGELFF. In nucleotides, the CDR3 is TGTGCCAGCGAAAAAGCGGAAGGAATGTACAACACCGGGGAGCTGTTTTTT. The full variable domain, its missing parts supplied by reference TRBV28 and TRBJ2-2, is DVKVTQSSRYLVKRTGEKVFLECVQDMDHENMFWYRQDPGLGLRLIYFSYDVKMKEKGDIPEGYSVSREKKERFSLILESASTNQTSMYLCASEKAEGMYNTGELFFGEGSRLTVL.

This clonotype was found a few times. CDR3 residues: CSARFIQGVPYEQYF. Here the CDR3 DNA reads TGCAGTGCTAGATTTATACAGGGAGTCCCCTACGAGCAGTACTTC. The chain is built from TRBV20-1 and TRBJ2-7, with TRBD1 as a possible D gene (6 bases). CDR3 length: 15 residues. Germline V gene data show CDR1 as DFQATT and CDR2 as SNEGSKA (reference sequence). V was clipped by 2 bases and J by 2 bases, with 16 bases between them.

This sequence joins TRBV9 and TRBJ1-5; weak D call: TRBD1 (6 bases). The germline V gene has CDR1 SGDLS and CDR2 YYNGEE. Between the trimmed V and J ends, which lost 5 bases and 4 bases, there was a span of 16 bases. This CDR3 contains 15 residues. DNA for the CDR3: TGTGCCAGCAGTTCCGGGACACTGGAGAATCAGCCCCAGCATTTT. It codes for CASSSGTLENQPQHF.

The CDR3 nucleotides are TGCAGCGTTGAAGAATACGGGTCCGTGCAGTACTTC. Its protein is CSVEEYGSVQYF. V and J are TRBV29-1 and TRBJ2-7; D is uncertain. V lost 0 bases, J lost 9 bases, and 12 bases lay in between. CDR3 size: 12 residues. Germline CDR1 and CDR2: SQVTM and ANQGSEA.

The chain uses TRBV30 and TRBJ2-2; D remains unclear. The CDR3 consists of 14 residues. Germline V CDR1 and CDR2: GTSNPN, SVGIG (reference sequence). The V and J ends lost 3 bases and 4 bases respectively, with 12 bases between them. The CDR3 sequence is CAWRPRRSTGELFF. The CDR3 nucleotides read TGTGCCTGGAGGCCCCGCAGGAGCACCGGGGAGCTGTTTTTT.

V is TRBV12-5 and J is TRBJ2-5; D gene uncertain. The CDR3 loop spans 12 amino acids. V was shortened by 2 bases and J by 2 bases, with 3 bases between the two germline ends. Germline assignment: CDR1 LGHNT and CDR2 FRNRAP. CDR3 DNA: TGTGCTAGTGGTTTGTCACAAGAGACCCAGTACTTC. Its translation: CASGLSQETQYF.

Remarks on this clonotype: One end of the junction fails to match germline, which may point to a read error. The chain couples TRBV4-2 to TRBJ2-1; 10 bases agree with TRBD2. The CDR3 is 17 amino acids. In germline, CDR1 is LGHNA, CDR2 YNFKEQ. CDR3 in DNA: TGTGCCAGCAGCCAAGATCAAGGACTAGCGGCTTACAATGAGCAGCTCTTC. Amino acids: CASSQDQGLAAYNEQLF.

This chain connects TRBV7-2 to TRBJ2-1, with 11 nucleotides matching TRBD2. The germline gives CDR1 SGHTA, CDR2 FQGNSA. The V and J ends lost 5 bases and 3 bases, in that order; junction bases with no gene match: 9. The CDR3 runs 17 residues. CDR3 nucleotide sequence: TGTGCCAGCAGCCCAACACTAGCGGGAGAGTTCTACAATGAGCAGTTCTTC. Protein product: CASSPTLAGEFYNEQFF.